What follows describes a single TCR beta chain. The target antigen is unknown. The data were taken from a study of blood T cells in healthy people across ages. The study's findings and limits: Roughly linear age-related decline in beta diversity appeared, significant by age around 40. Estimates of total diversity, which came from one million sequenced T cells, were considered to be underestimates.

Every donor provided 8.5 to 10 milliliters of peripheral blood. Isolated per sample were at least 7 million PBMCs. With a J-beta primer mix and a sample-barcoded 5' primer, a second PCR ran about 7 to 12 cycles. Via MiXCR, TCRdb re-called the 5' RACE reads, giving one row per CDR3 protein. The table records 700,000 to 850,000 distinct CDR3 sequences, approximately 53% of them present only once. The germline V gene has CDR1 MNHEY and CDR2 SMNVEV (reference sequence). The junction had 4 bases not matched to a gene; V was cut back by 6 bases and J by 9 bases. This CDR3 contains 14 residues. The V call is TRBV27, the J call TRBJ1-6, with 11 bases fitting TRBD1. Sequenced material: blood. The receptor comes from a man aged 80 or over in good health. As DNA, the CDR3 is TGTGCCAGCAGCCCCGGGACAGGGGGTTCACCCCTCCACTTT. Translation gives CASSPGTGGSPLHF.